The T cell receptor (beta chain) under discussion was sequenced for a study of T cell responses to AZD1222 COVID-19 vaccine. About the study: Second-dose recipients at about 4 or about 12 weeks were treated as one pooled group.

Assay used: immunoSEQ multiplex PCR; TCRdb lists only in-frame clones, some missing. Of tens of thousands of clones listed, about 88% are singletons. A remark on this clone: Its target is unknown.

CDR1 is SQVTM and CDR2 is ANQGSEA in the germline V gene. Trimming removed 4 bases at V and 5 bases at J, with 14 bases between. This CDR3 contains 13 residues. Study-level findings and limits: Spike-spanning, vaccine-associated CD4 TCRs were dominant at 160-218 and 743-854. All repertoire sampling was performed exclusively after the peak T cell response.

Sequences were derived from peripheral blood, sampled on day 0 of AZD1222 vaccination. The sequence derives from an adult in good health. This rearrangement joins TRBV29-1 to TRBJ1-1; D is ambiguous. CDR3 sequence reads: CSVGSGDWTEAFF. DNA of the CDR3: TGCAGCGTTGGGAGCGGGGATTGGACTGAAGCTTTCTTT. The variable domain in full, completed from reference TRBV29-1 and TRBJ1-1, reads SAVISQKPSRDICQRGTSLTIQCQVDSQVTMMFWYRQQPGQSLTLIATANQGSEATYESGFVIDKFPISRPNLTFSTLTVSNMSPEDSSIYLCSVGSGDWTEAFFGQGTRLTVV.